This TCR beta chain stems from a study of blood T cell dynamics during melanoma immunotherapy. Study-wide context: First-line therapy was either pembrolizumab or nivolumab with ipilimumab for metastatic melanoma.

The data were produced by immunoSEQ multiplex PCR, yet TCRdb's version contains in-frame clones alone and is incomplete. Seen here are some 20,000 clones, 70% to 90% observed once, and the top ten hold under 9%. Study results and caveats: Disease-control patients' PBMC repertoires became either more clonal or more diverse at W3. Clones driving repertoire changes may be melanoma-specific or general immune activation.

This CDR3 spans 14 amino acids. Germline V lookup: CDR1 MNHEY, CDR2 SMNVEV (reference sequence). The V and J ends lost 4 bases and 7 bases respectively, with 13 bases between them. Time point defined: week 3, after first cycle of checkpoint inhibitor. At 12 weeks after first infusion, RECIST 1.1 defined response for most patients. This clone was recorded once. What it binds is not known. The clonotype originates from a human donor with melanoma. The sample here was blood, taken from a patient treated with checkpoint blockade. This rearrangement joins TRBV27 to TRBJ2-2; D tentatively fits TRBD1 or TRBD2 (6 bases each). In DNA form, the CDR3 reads TGTGCCAGCAGTTCTACCCGGGGGCACGGGGAGCTGTTTTTT. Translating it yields CASSSTRGHGELFF.